These 26 T cell receptor beta chains share one sample of origin, sequenced in a study of blood T cell repertoires in COVID-19 (dated by TCRdb to 2018 to 2021). Receptor amplification or capture employed the immunoSEQ multiplex PCR assay. Held by TCRdb, this immuneACCESS table contains in-frame sequences only and omits some clones. Under half of the omission traces to an unresolved V gene where checked; the cause of the rest is unknown. The sample table contains 150,000 to 200,000 clones; only one count was recorded for around nine tenths of them. The leading ten clones occupy less than 5.5% of the sample. The sequencing sample was made of peripheral blood. Receptors originate from a human donor in a cohort sampled during active COVID-19.

The chain carries TRBV21-1 and TRBJ2-3; the table's D call of TRBD2 was not tested on the DNA. TRBV21-1 constitutes a pseudogene. The CDR3 has 16 residues. The CDR3 sequence is CASTPLTSGREDTQYF. The CDR3 nucleotides read TGTGCCAGCACCCCCTTGACTAGCGGTCGTGAGGATACGCAGTATTTT.

The chain recombines TRBV20-1 with TRBJ2-1; D may be TRBD2 (6 bases). Germline CDR1 DFQATT, CDR2 SNEGSKA (reference sequence). Trimming cost V 3 bases and J 10 bases, with 22 bases left between them. This CDR3 is built from 15 residues. The CDR3 is CSASVFGRPSKEQFF. Here the CDR3 DNA reads TGCAGTGCTAGTGTGTTCGGGAGACCCTCCAAGGAGCAGTTCTTC.

The chain joins TRBV24-1 to TRBJ1-6; weak D call: TRBD1 (6 bases). This CDR3 is 18 amino acids long. The V and J ends lost 4 bases and 0 bases respectively, with 15 bases between them. Germline-derived CDR1 and CDR2 are KGHDR and SFDVKD. The CDR3 spells CATSDPGQGPSYNSPLHF. CDR3 in DNA: TGTGCCACCAGTGACCCCGGCCAGGGGCCCTCCTATAATTCACCCCTCCACTTT.

This chain joins TRBV19 and TRBJ1-2; D gene uncertain. The CDR3 extends over 14 amino acids. Germline CDR1 and CDR2: LNHDA and SQIVND (reference sequence). V was trimmed by 6 bases and J by 4 bases, leaving 15 bases between them. DNA of the CDR3: TGTGCCAGTAGCAGCCCAGGCGGGATCTATGGCTACACCTTC. Amino acids: CASSSPGGIYGYTF. Full variable domain (outside the CDR3, taken from reference TRBV19 and TRBJ1-2): DGGITQSPKYLFRKEGQNVTLSCEQNLNHDAMYWYRQDPGQGLRLIYYSQIVNDFQKGDIAEGYSVSREKKESFPLTVTSAQKNPTAFYLCASSSPGGIYGYTFGSGTRLTVV.

This clone was detected a few times. The CDR3: CASSDPGGSHPYNEQFF. For the CDR3, the DNA is TGTGCCAGTAGTGACCCCGGCGGGAGCCATCCCTACAATGAGCAGTTCTTC. This sequence joins TRBV19 and TRBJ2-1, with TRBD2 identical over 7 bases. Per the germline V gene, CDR1 is LNHDA and CDR2 is SQIVND (reference sequence). V trimming: 5 bases; J trimming: 2 bases; junction bases outside the gene matches: 12. This CDR3 contains 17 residues.

The rearrangement joins TRBV6-5 to TRBJ2-7; 9 positions agree with TRBD1. The CDR3 covers 15 residues. J was trimmed by 2 bases and V by 5 bases; bases with no gene match: 7. Germline lookup yields CDR1 MNHEY and CDR2 SVGAGI. CDR3 in amino acids: CASSTPGQGTYEQYF. The DNA of the CDR3 is TGTGCCAGCAGTACTCCGGGACAGGGAACCTACGAGCAGTACTTC.

The chain is built from TRBV29-1 and TRBJ2-5; 10 nucleotides match TRBD1. This CDR3 contains 15 residues. V was clipped by 3 bases and J by 5 bases; unmatched bases: 9. Germline CDR1 SQVTM, CDR2 ANQGSEA. CDR3 in DNA: TGCAGCGTTGAGGGGGGACAGGGGCGCGGGGAGACCCAGTACTTC. This codes for CSVEGGQGRGETQYF.

The rearrangement joins TRBV27 to TRBJ2-3; perhaps TRBD2 as D (6 bases). The CDR3 sequence is 11 residues long. Trimming pared 6 bases from V and 6 bases from J, leaving 7 bases between. CDR1 is MNHEY, CDR2 SMNVEV, per germline (reference sequence). The DNA for the CDR3 is TGTGCCAGCAGAACTAGCGATACGCAGTATTTT. This sequence encodes CASRTSDTQYF.

The chain carries TRBV3-1 (or the pseudogene TRBV3-2) and TRBJ1-2; maybe TRBD1 (5 bases). Germline V lookup: CDR1 LGHDT, CDR2 YNNKEL (reference sequence). V was shortened by 0 bases and J by 7 bases, with 12 bases between the two germline ends. This CDR3 spans 14 amino acids. The CDR3 DNA follows: TGTGCCAGCAGCCAAGATAAGGAGGGGAGTGGCTACACCTTC. Amino acid sequence: CASSQDKEGSGYTF.

The chain carries TRBV29-1 and TRBJ2-1; a possible D gene is TRBD1 (5 bases). The V and J ends lost 4 bases and 8 bases respectively, with 12 bases between them. The germline gives CDR1 SQVTM, CDR2 ANQGSEA. CDR3 length equals 12 residues. CDR3: CSVAGQGHEQFF. CDR3 DNA: TGCAGCGTTGCCGGGCAGGGTCATGAGCAGTTCTTC.

V is TRBV4-3 and J is TRBJ2-2; the D gene is possibly TRBD2 (5 bases). CDR3 size: 17 residues. V was clipped by 0 bases and J by 7 bases, with 18 bases between them. Germline CDR1 is LGHNA and CDR2 is YSLEER. CDR3 loop: CASSQDERGPPRGELFF. Written as DNA, the CDR3 is TGCGCCAGCAGCCAAGATGAGCGCGGGCCCCCGCGCGGGGAGCTGTTTTTT.

The chain links TRBV5-1 to TRBJ2-3; TRBD1 might be the D (6 bases). This CDR3 comprises 15 residues. V was trimmed by 0 bases and J by 2 bases, leaving 10 bases between them. Per the germline V gene, CDR1 is SGHRS and CDR2 is YFSETQ. The CDR3 protein is CASSLAGHNTDTQYF. Written as DNA, the CDR3 is TGCGCCAGCAGCTTGGCGGGACATAACACAGATACGCAGTATTTT.

Comment on this clone: This may stem from a read error, because a much larger clone lies one nucleotide away. The genes are TRBV6-6 and TRBJ1-2; D is uncertain. V lost 5 bases to trimming and J lost 4 bases, with 8 bases between them. The germline V gene encodes CDR1 MNHNY and CDR2 SVGAGI (reference sequence). The CDR3 consists of 12 residues. The CDR3 nucleotides read TGTGCCAGCAGTGCGGTTGCCTATGGCTACACCTTC. Its translation is CASSAVAYGYTF.

This chain uses TRBV28 with TRBJ2-3; D is perhaps TRBD1 (6 bases). The germline gives CDR1 MDHEN, CDR2 SYDVKM. This CDR3 region has 17 residues. V lost 3 bases and J lost 2, with 18 bases in between. The CDR3 protein is CASSFLDWTANTDTQYF. CDR3 DNA sequence: TGTGCCAGCAGTTTTTTAGACTGGACAGCTAACACAGATACGCAGTATTTT.

The chain is built from TRBV7-2 and TRBJ2-7; D gene ambiguous. The ends were cut back, 1 base at V and 0 bases at J, with 10 bases in the middle. Germline CDR1 SGHTA, CDR2 FQGNSA. The CDR3 is 15 residues long. CDR3 loop: CASSLGRVYSYEQYF. DNA for the CDR3: TGTGCCAGCAGCTTAGGTCGGGTCTACTCCTACGAGCAGTACTTC. Combining the CDR3 with reference TRBV7-2 and TRBJ2-7 gives the whole variable domain GAGVSQSPSNKVTEKGKDVELRCDPISGHTALYWYRQSLGQGLEFLIYFQGNSAPDKSGLPSDRFSAERTGGSVSTLTIQRTQQEDSAVYLCASSLGRVYSYEQYFGPGTRLTVT.

The chain is built from TRBV11-2 and TRBJ1-4; tentatively, D is TRBD1 (6 bases). V shed 5 bases and J shed 5 bases, with 21 bases lying between them. CDR1 and CDR2 (germline): SGHAT, FQNNGV. This CDR3 has 17 amino acids. CDR3 sequence reads: CASSRSYTGSQNEKLFF. CDR3 sequence (DNA): TGTGCCAGCAGCCGCTCTTATACAGGGAGTCAGAATGAAAAACTGTTTTTT. The variable domain in full, completed from reference TRBV11-2 and TRBJ1-4, reads EAGVAQSPRYKIIEKRQSVAFWCNPISGHATLYWYQQILGQGPKLLIQFQNNGVVDDSQLPKDRFSAERLKGVDSTLKIQPAKLEDSAVYLCASSRSYTGSQNEKLFFGSGTQLSVL.

This chain connects TRBV5-1 to TRBJ2-7; TRBD1 matches 9 bases. The CDR3 spans 17 residues. V lost 3 bases to trimming and J lost 6 bases; unmatched junction nucleotides: 16. CDR1 and CDR2 (germline): SGHRS, YFSETQ. Written as DNA, the CDR3 is TGCGCCAGCAGCTCCGGGACAGGGCCTACTCTTGTTAGCGAGCAGTACTTC. Protein: CASSSGTGPTLVSEQYF.

This sequence joins TRBV7-6 and TRBJ2-7, with 12 positions matching TRBD2. The trim removed 5 bases at V and 4 bases at J, leaving 6 bases unmatched. There are 15 residues in the CDR3. The germline V gene encodes CDR1 SGHVS and CDR2 FNYEAQ. The CDR3 reads CASSKPSGRGYEQYF. The CDR3 DNA is TGTGCCAGCAGCAAGCCTAGCGGGAGGGGGTACGAGCAGTACTTC.

The genes are TRBV4-3 and TRBJ2-3, with 7 bases matching TRBD2. The germline V gene encodes CDR1 LGHNA and CDR2 YSLEER. V was pared by 0 bases and J by 4 bases, with 4 bases of the junction left unmatched. The CDR3 runs to 15 residues. The CDR3 sequence: CASSQDSRGADTQYF. CDR3 nucleotide sequence: TGCGCCAGCAGCCAAGATTCACGGGGGGCAGATACGCAGTATTTT.

V and J are TRBV5-4 and TRBJ2-5; TRBD2 might be the D (6 bases). Trimming shortened V by 0 bases and J by 5 bases, and 14 bases separated the two germline ends. The CDR3 is made up of 15 amino acids. Germline V gene sequence: CDR1 SGHNT, CDR2 YYREEE (reference sequence). CDR3 nucleotide sequence: TGTGCCAGCAGCTTGGGTCCCGCTGCGGGGGAGACCCAGTACTTC. Translated: CASSLGPAAGETQYF.

This chain links TRBV6-1 with TRBJ1-6; the match to TRBD1 covers 8 bases. The CDR3 contains 16 residues. The ends lost 4 bases at V and 6 bases at J; junction bases unmatched: 8. Germline assignment: CDR1 MNHNS and CDR2 SASEGT. CDR3 amino acids: CASSARRDRRNSPLHF. The CDR3 nucleotides read TGTGCCAGCAGTGCCCGCCGGGACAGGCGTAATTCACCCCTCCACTTT.

This chain joins TRBV5-5 and TRBJ1-6, with 11 positions matching TRBD1. Germline assignment: CDR1 SGHKS and CDR2 YYEKEE (reference sequence). The CDR3 sequence is 16 residues long. After removal of 4 bases from V and 4 bases from J, the junction contained 4 bases not matched to a gene. This chain's CDR3 is CASSLGTGGYNSPLHF. The CDR3 DNA sequence: TGTGCCAGCAGCCTGGGGACAGGGGGATATAATTCACCCCTCCACTTT.

This chain joins TRBV5-1 and TRBJ1-2, with D maybe TRBD1 (5 bases). CDR3 length: 14 residues. Trimming removed 3 bases from V and 6 bases from J, with 15 bases in between. Germline lookup yields CDR1 SGHRS and CDR2 YFSETQ. The CDR3 DNA reads TGCGCCAGCAGCTCGAGCGGGGACTCTGATGGCTACACCTTC. This encodes CASSSSGDSDGYTF.

A remark on this clone: Different DNA sequences within this sample yield the same CDR3. The V call is TRBV30, the J call TRBJ1-5; no reliable D call. The CDR3 spans 13 residues. V lost 2 bases to trimming and J lost 4 bases, with 9 bases between them. Germline V CDR1 and CDR2: GTSNPN, SVGIG (reference sequence). The CDR3 coding sequence is TGTGCCTGGAGTACCCGGGAAAATCAGCCCCAGCATTTT. Translation: CAWSTRENQPQHF.

Notes on this clone: This CDR3 is also generated by other DNA sequences in the sample. The chain combines TRBV7-2 with TRBJ2-7; a possible D gene is TRBD2 (5 bases). V was trimmed by 0 bases and J by 0 bases, leaving 9 bases between them. CDR1 SGHTA and CDR2 FQGNSA come from the germline V gene. CDR3 size: 15 residues. CDR3 protein: CASSLAGGSSYEQYF. The CDR3 region has the DNA TGTGCCAGCAGCTTAGCAGGTGGGAGCTCCTACGAGCAGTACTTC. The full variable domain, with the rest looked up from reference TRBV7-2 and TRBJ2-7, is GAGVSQSPSNKVTEKGKDVELRCDPISGHTALYWYRQSLGQGLEFLIYFQGNSAPDKSGLPSDRFSAERTGGSVSTLTIQRTQQEDSAVYLCASSLAGGSSYEQYFGPGTRLTVT.

The rearrangement links TRBV6-2 or TRBV6-3 to TRBJ2-1, with D maybe TRBD2 (6 bases). The germline V gene has CDR1 MNHEY and CDR2 SVGEGT. This CDR3 spans 12 amino acids. V lost 4 bases to trimming and J lost 9 bases, with 10 bases between them. As DNA, the CDR3 is TGTGCCAGCAGTTCCAGGCGGGGTGAGCAGTTCTTC. Translating it yields CASSSRRGEQFF.